The entry below gives a single T cell receptor (beta chain) sequence along with its context. This specimen comes from a study of blood T cell repertoires in COVID-19. At the level of the study: Collection of acute and convalescent COVID-19 samples took place in the United States, Italy and Spain.

Methods used by the authors: Amplification with reference gene primers provided the estimates of nucleated cell counts. This table comes from immunoSEQ multiplex PCR, and its TCRdb copy is limited to in-frame clones, with some not included. V, J and clone size derive from that table, while D and trimming were established from the DNA sequence. The sample lists some 250,000 clones; around 92% were seen once. Clinical histories supplied by participants themselves formed the basis of cohort assignment. CDR1 MNHEY and CDR2 SVGEGT come from the germline V gene. Trimming took off 5 bases at V and 0 bases at J, with 11 bases between the two ends. CDR3 size: 15 residues.

The rearrangement uses TRBV6-2 or TRBV6-3 and TRBJ2-1; D is uncertain. Sequenced input: PBMCs or T cells enriched from blood (not recorded which). The TCR originated in a woman aged 25 to 39 with acute COVID-19. CDR3 residues: CASSHLRGSYNEQFF. In DNA form, the CDR3 reads TGTGCCAGCAGTCACCTCAGAGGCTCCTACAATGAGCAGTTCTTC.